The entry below describes one T cell receptor beta chain. The sample comes from a study of T-cell memory formation after mild COVID-19. V was trimmed by 0 bases and J by 5 bases, leaving 16 bases between them. This CDR3 contains 16 residues. Germline lookup yields CDR1 LNHNV and CDR2 YYDKDF (reference sequence). One entry per CDR3 protein results from TCRdb running MiXCR on the 5' RACE reads. Of about 150,000 distinct CDR3 sequences listed, roughly 24% are singletons. Sequenced sample: PBMCs or a T cell subset sorted from them (not recorded which). The receptor comes from an adult woman who had mild COVID-19 (a few samples of this study predate the infection). Cell type and time point are not known. The chain uses TRBV15 and TRBJ2-5, with D possibly called TRBD1 or TRBD2 (6 bases each). The CDR3 protein is CATSRDRSGARETQYF. In nucleotides, the CDR3 is TGTGCCACCAGCAGAGATCGCTCGGGGGCTCGGGAGACCCAGTACTTC.